These 9 T cell receptor beta chains originate from one sample sequenced in a study of blood T cell repertoires in COVID-19. Generated by immunoSEQ multiplex PCR, the TCRdb table keeps only in-frame clones and is missing some. The repertoire holds about 250,000 clones, with around 85% as singletons. Sample: peripheral blood. The receptors were sampled from a human donor with COVID-19, enrolled during active disease. The donor label of this sample is uncertain.

This clone was observed a few times. The CDR3 region is CASSHGQGFLTGELFF. The CDR3, as DNA: TGCGCCAGCAGCCACGGACAGGGTTTTCTAACCGGGGAGCTGTTTTTT. The rearrangement joins TRBV5-1 to TRBJ2-2, with 8 bases identical to TRBD1. The CDR3 has 16 residues. The V and J ends lost 4 bases and 5 bases, in that order; junction bases with no gene match: 10. Germline assignment: CDR1 SGHRS and CDR2 YFSETQ.

This chain links TRBV18 with TRBJ2-7, with 9 bases fitting TRBD2. The CDR3 runs 15 residues. CDR1 KGHSH and CDR2 LQKENI come from the germline V gene. V lost 2 bases to trimming and J lost 2 bases; unmatched junction nucleotides: 4. CDR3 bases: TGTGCCAGCTCACCAGGCGGGGGGGTGGCCTACGAGCAGTACTTC. It is translated as CASSPGGGVAYEQYF.

The chain links TRBV28 to TRBJ2-7, with 7 nucleotides matching TRBD1. CDR1 and CDR2 (germline): MDHEN, SYDVKM. This CDR3 is built from 14 residues. After removal of 9 bases from V and 3 bases from J, the junction contained 11 bases not matched to a gene. CDR3 in amino acids: CASSDRVGVYEQYF. CDR3 DNA: TGTGCCAGTTCCGACAGGGTTGGTGTCTACGAGCAGTACTTC.

V usage is TRBV7-3 and J usage is TRBJ1-6; maybe TRBD1 (6 bases). Germline V CDR1 and CDR2: SGHTA, FQGTGA. This CDR3 is built from 14 residues. Trimming stripped 3 bases from V and 7 bases from J, with 10 bases between. The CDR3 coding sequence is TGTGCCAGCAGCTTTTCGGGGGGCAATTCACCCCTCCACTTT. Protein sequence: CASSFSGGNSPLHF. Using reference TRBV7-3 and TRBJ1-6 for the parts outside the CDR3, the full variable domain is GAGVSQTPSNKVTEKGKYVELRCDPISGHTALYWYRQSLGQGPEFLIYFQGTGAADDSGLPNDRFFAVRPEGSVSTLKIQRTERGDSAVYLCASSFSGGNSPLHFGNGTRLTVT.

CDR3: CASSTSTPRGSEAFF. The DNA of the CDR3 is TGTGCCAGCAGTACCTCTACGCCCCGTGGTTCTGAAGCTTTCTTT. The rearrangement joins TRBV27 to TRBJ1-1; no definite D call. Looked up from germline, CDR1 is MNHEY and CDR2 is SMNVEV (reference sequence). This CDR3 is 15 amino acids long. Trimming left V 5 bases short and J 6 bases short, with 19 bases between.

The chain joins TRBV7-9 to TRBJ1-6; TRBD1 matches at 8 bases. There are 13 residues in the CDR3. The V gene's germline CDR1 is SEHNR and CDR2 FQNEAQ (reference sequence). The junction had 3 bases not matched to a gene; V was cut back by 5 bases and J by 9 bases. The CDR3 sequence is CASSQGAFSPLHF. The CDR3 bases are TGTGCCAGCAGCCAGGGGGCGTTTTCACCCCTCCACTTT.

The V call is TRBV4-3, the J call TRBJ1-6; unclear D gene. Germline V gives CDR1 LGHNA, CDR2 YSLEER. V was pared by 1 base and J by 4 bases, with 17 bases between. There are 18 residues in the CDR3. The CDR3 is CASSQVAQAAIYNSPLHF. CDR3 bases: TGCGCCAGCAGCCAAGTTGCTCAAGCTGCCATTTATAATTCACCCCTCCACTTT.

The rearrangement joins TRBV11-2 to TRBJ1-6; 7 positions agree with TRBD1. The length of the CDR3 is 14 residues. Losses at the gene ends were 5 bases for V and 15 bases for J; bases not matched to a gene: 13. Looked up from germline, CDR1 is SGHAT and CDR2 is FQNNGV. The CDR3 region has the DNA TGTGCCAGCAGCCCGGGACAGTCTGAGGGGGTCCTCCACTTT. Encoded protein: CASSPGQSEGVLHF.

Comments on this clone: A read error may explain this, as a much larger clone is one base away. The J gene is TRBJ2-7, the V gene TRBV7-9, with a tentative D call TRBD1 (6 bases). CDR3 length: 12 residues. Trimming took 5 bases from V and 4 from J, leaving 9 bases between them. Per the germline V gene, CDR1 is SEHNR and CDR2 is FQNEAQ (reference sequence). The CDR3: CASSTQGYEQYF. The CDR3, as DNA: TGTGCCAGCAGCACCCAGGGGTACGAGCAGTACTTC. Based on the CDR3 plus reference TRBV7-9 and TRBJ2-7, the full variable domain is DTGVSQNPRHKITKRGQNVTFRCDPISEHNRLYWYRQTLGQGPEFLTYFQNEAQLEKSRLLSDRFSAERPKGSFSTLEIQRTEQGDSAMYLCASSTQGYEQYFGPGTRLTVT.